The 7 T cell receptor beta chains reported below all come from one sample, sequenced in a study of blood T cell repertoires in COVID-19. Profiling relied on immunoSEQ multiplex PCR, and the TCRdb table lists in-frame clones only, not all of them. The repertoire holds about 200,000 clones, roughly nine tenths seen once, with over 2% in the top ten. The material sequenced was peripheral blood. These receptors all come from a woman aged 45-65 years with acute or convalescent COVID-19.

The J gene is TRBJ2-3, the V gene TRBV27, with TRBD2 identical over 7 bases. The CDR3 has 14 amino acids. Germline loops: CDR1 MNHEY, CDR2 SMNVEV (reference sequence). V shed 10 bases, J shed 6 bases, and the junction held 13 bases outside the gene matches. The CDR3 reads CAIGIAGGGDTQYF. For the CDR3, the DNA is TGTGCCATTGGGATAGCGGGCGGCGGGGATACGCAGTATTTT.

The chain uses TRBV10-3 and TRBJ2-1, with D perhaps matching TRBD2 (5 bases). The length of the CDR3 is 11 residues. Between the trimmed V and J ends, which lost 5 bases and 9 bases, there was a span of 8 bases. Germline values: CDR1 ENHRY, CDR2 SYGVKD. This CDR3 reads CAISPGSEQFF. CDR3 in DNA: TGTGCCATCAGTCCGGGGTCTGAGCAGTTCTTC.

CDR3: CASITSGGAGELFF. The CDR3 region has the DNA TGCGCCAGCATCACTAGCGGGGGGGCCGGGGAGCTGTTTTTT. V usage is TRBV10-2 and J usage is TRBJ2-2; 13 nucleotides agree with TRBD2. CDR1 and CDR2 (germline): WSHSY, SAAADI. The CDR3 loop spans 14 amino acids. With 7 bases clipped from V and 6 bases from J, the junction kept 2 bases outside the gene matches.

The chain employs TRBV9 and TRBJ1-2; possible D gene TRBD1, 6 bases. The CDR3 spans 15 residues. In germline, CDR1 is SGDLS, CDR2 YYNGEE. With 3 bases removed from V and 2 bases from J, the gap between germline ends came to 14 bases. The CDR3 DNA reads TGTGCCAGCAGCGGATACAGGGAATACAACTATGGCTACACCTTC. This sequence encodes CASSGYREYNYGYTF.

The chain has TRBV11-2 and TRBJ1-6, with 8 bases identical to TRBD1. Losses at the gene ends were 6 bases for V and 2 bases for J; bases not matched to a gene: 3. Germline V gene sequence: CDR1 SGHAT, CDR2 FQNNGV. This CDR3 has 15 residues. The CDR3 DNA is TGTGCCAGCAGGAGGACAGGGACCTATAATTCACCCCTCCACTTT. Translation: CASRRTGTYNSPLHF.

This clone was counted a single time. This sequence joins TRBV2 and TRBJ1-5; D is perhaps TRBD1 (5 bases). Germline V gene lookup returns CDR1 SNHLY and CDR2 FYNNEI. CDR3 length: 14 amino acids. Trimming took off 4 bases at V and 1 base at J, with 8 bases between the two ends. CDR3 nucleotide sequence: TGTGCCAGCAGTGCGGGGGAAAGCAATCAGCCCCAGCATTTT. Its protein product is CASSAGESNQPQHF.

The genes are TRBV3-1 (or the pseudogene TRBV3-2) and TRBJ1-2; D is unresolved. Germline-derived CDR1 and CDR2 are LGHDT and YNNKEL (reference sequence). The CDR3 is made up of 14 amino acids. Trimming cost V 1 base and J 4 bases, with 10 bases left between them. The CDR3 loop reads CASSQGMGSYGYTF. CDR3 DNA: TGTGCCAGCAGCCAAGGCATGGGCTCCTATGGCTACACCTTC.